This TCR beta chain stems from a study of cytomegalovirus exposure and HLA in healthy donors. Notes on the study in general: TCR beta sequences reportedly predicted most subjects' HLA-A and HLA-B alleles accurately.

This clone was seen more than once but under ten times. The antigen remains unidentified. In germline, CDR1 is MGHRA, CDR2 YSYEKL. The CDR3 extends over 18 amino acids. Trimming pared 2 bases from V and 8 bases from J, leaving 24 bases between. The PCR was carried out with 60 Vbeta primers and 13 Jbeta primers. Some clones are missing from TCRdb's copy, which holds only in-frame ones; the method was immunoSEQ multiplex PCR. The table has approximately 140,000 clones, around 74% seen once; the top ten hold under 8%. Sequenced input: PBMCs. This clonotype was sampled from a man between 45 and 60 years old in good health and CMV-seropositive. The genes are TRBV4-1 and TRBJ1-4; tentatively, D is TRBD1 (6 bases). The CDR3 DNA reads as TGCGCCAGCAGCCAACCCCCGACAGGAGACCCGATCAGCGAAAAACTGTTTTTT. Translating it yields CASSQPPTGDPISEKLFF.